The T cell receptor (beta chain) described here comes from a study of CD8+CD57+ T cells in acquired aplastic anemia. Whole-study context: Sorted CD4+ and CD8+ cells yielded DNA averaging around 3.2 ug. Study-level results: For CD8+ Simpson's diversity, patients and controls showed no significant difference.

Genomic DNA constituted the template upon which TCR beta VDJ and CDR3 profiling was performed. TCRdb redid the calling of the reads with MiXCR, one entry per CDR3 protein. The profile shows 270,000 or so distinct CDR3 sequences, roughly 82% of them singletons. It was patients with CD8+CD57+ cell expansion by flow cytometry who were chosen for sequencing. Every patient presented with severe acquired aplastic anemia. Patients had not yet gotten any therapy when their blood was taken for sampling. Germline V gives CDR1 SEHNR, CDR2 FQNEAQ (reference sequence). The CDR3 has 15 amino acids. To note about this clonotype: The antigen remains undetermined. At one end the junction does not follow the germline gene, possibly because of a read error.

This rearrangement joins TRBV7-9 to TRBJ1-1, with a tentative D call TRBD1 (5 bases). The specimen was sorted CD4+, CD8+, or CD8+CD57+ T cells (not recorded which) from PBMCs. This sequence originates from a human donor with aplastic anemia. Here the CDR3 DNA reads TGTGCCAGCAGCTTTCAAATGAGCGGGGGGAGTGAAGATTTCTTT. It specifies CASSFQMSGGSEDFF.